The 25 T cell receptor beta chains presented below share a single source sample, sequenced in a study of shared T cell receptors in the human thymus. Only in-frame clones appear in the TCRdb table, and some are missing; sequencing was by immunoSEQ multiplex PCR. This table holds about 660,000 clones, around 87% found once. The data also belong to a second study, concerning human thymus T cells.

The source material was thymocytes. The source is a boy less than two years old with a congenital heart defect.

The CDR3 DNA reads as TGTGCCAGCAGCCAAAAAAGGGGTGTGCACTCCTACGAGCAGTACTTC. This gives the protein CASSQKRGVHSYEQYF. The chain couples TRBV14 to TRBJ2-7, with D maybe TRBD1 (5 bases). The length of the CDR3 is 16 residues. Germline V gene lookup returns CDR1 SGHDN and CDR2 FVKESK. Trimming took 2 bases from V and 0 from J, leaving 14 bases between them.

The chain uses TRBV5-1 and TRBJ2-7; a possible D gene is TRBD1 (6 bases). Germline loops: CDR1 SGHRS, CDR2 YFSETQ. This CDR3 comprises 14 residues. The V gene lost 0 bases and the J gene lost 3 bases, with 10 bases spanning the gap. CDR3 region: CASSLEGQGYEQYF. The CDR3 coding sequence is TGCGCCAGCAGCTTGGAGGGACAAGGCTACGAGCAGTACTTC.

On this clone itself: The conserved phenylalanine or tryptophan normally closing the CDR3 is absent here, so this likely arose from a read error. The DNA is left out, because the CDR3 cannot be placed on it with certainty; the CDR3 is given as TCRdb lists it. The V gene is TRBV4-2, the J gene TRBJ2-7; the table assigns TRBD2, which was not confirmed against the DNA. Germline CDR1 is LGHNA and CDR2 is YNFKEQ. The CDR3 contains 12 residues when both ends are counted. CDR3 protein: CASSQDGGAGTP.

The chain recombines TRBV5-4 with TRBJ2-7; 16 bases align to TRBD2. V lost 3 bases and J lost 4; bases outside the gene matches: 4. The CDR3 runs to 16 residues. Per germline, CDR1 SGHNT and CDR2 YYREEE (reference sequence). CDR3 in amino acids: CASSSGTSGRAYEQYF. In nucleotides, the CDR3 is TGTGCCAGCAGCTCCGGGACTAGCGGGAGGGCTTACGAGCAGTACTTC.

On this clone: The same CDR3 also results from other DNA sequences found in this sample. The rearrangement joins TRBV20-1 to TRBJ2-7; D not certain. Germline V lookup: CDR1 DFQATT, CDR2 SNEGSKA (reference sequence). The V end was cut by 4 bases, the J end by 9 bases, with 4 bases between. This CDR3 is 8 amino acids long. The CDR3 coding sequence is TGCAGTGCTACCCGGCAGTACTTC. Translation: CSATRQYF.

This sequence joins TRBV5-5 and TRBJ1-2; 8 bases fit TRBD1. Germline loops: CDR1 SGHKS, CDR2 YYEKEE (reference sequence). This CDR3 region has 16 residues. Trimming at V came to 4 bases and at J to 7 bases, leaving 15 bases not matched to a gene. The CDR3 nucleotides are TGTGCCAGCAGCCTCGCCCCGGGACAGGATTTACCTGGCTACACCTTC. Its protein product is CASSLAPGQDLPGYTF.

The chain combines TRBV7-8 with TRBJ1-5; 8 nucleotides agree with TRBD1. The germline CDR1 and CDR2 sequences are SGHVS and FQNEAQ. Unmatched junction bases numbered 4, after V lost 5 bases and J lost 4 bases. The length of the CDR3 is 14 residues. The CDR3 DNA reads TGTGCCAGCAGCCCCGACAGGGGTAATCAGCCCCAGCATTTT. Amino acid sequence: CASSPDRGNQPQHF.

This clone is a singleton in its sample. The rearrangement links TRBV2 to TRBJ2-1; 11 bases line up with TRBD2. The CDR3 is 15 amino acids. The germline CDR1 and CDR2 sequences are SNHLY and FYNNEI. The ends lost 4 bases at V and 3 bases at J; junction bases unmatched: 2. CDR3 region: CASSGLAGNYNEQFF. Written as DNA, the CDR3 is TGTGCCAGCAGTGGACTAGCGGGAAACTACAATGAGCAGTTCTTC.

The chain couples TRBV27 to TRBJ2-1; D might be TRBD1 (7 bases). Trimming stripped 7 bases from V and 7 bases from J, with 14 bases between. The CDR3 runs 13 residues. Germline CDR1 MNHEY, CDR2 SMNVEV (reference sequence). The CDR3 region has the DNA TGTGCCAGCAAGCGGGCAGGGGGGAATGAGCAGTTCTTC. The encoded protein is CASKRAGGNEQFF.

The chain links TRBV29-1 to TRBJ2-3, with 13 nucleotides matching TRBD2. V lost 4 bases and J lost 3; bases outside the gene matches: 7. Germline-derived CDR1 and CDR2 are SQVTM and ANQGSEA. The CDR3 runs to 16 residues. DNA of the CDR3: TGCAGCGTTGCCGATAGACTAGCGGGAGGAACAGATACGCAGTATTTT. Protein sequence: CSVADRLAGGTDTQYF.

This clone is a singleton in its sample. The V gene is TRBV14, the J gene TRBJ2-2, with TRBD2 matching 12 bases. The CDR3 runs 18 residues. V was pared by 1 base and J by 1 base, with 4 bases of the junction left unmatched. The germline gives CDR1 SGHDN, CDR2 FVKESK. CDR3 region: CASSQVEGLAGNTGELFF. The CDR3 DNA reads TGTGCCAGCAGCCAAGTAGAGGGACTAGCGGGGAACACCGGGGAGCTGTTTTTT.

The chain combines TRBV12-2 with TRBJ2-5; the D call TRBD2 from the table was never checked on the DNA. TRBV12-2 is reported as a pseudogene. CDR3 length: 15 residues. The CDR3 sequence: CASRLGQREGKTQYF. CDR3 sequence (DNA): TGTGCAAGTCGCTTAGGACAGCGGGAGGGCAAGACCCAGTACTTC.

This chain joins TRBV30 and TRBJ2-7; D perhaps matches TRBD1 (7 bases). V was trimmed by 2 bases and J by 7 bases, leaving 24 bases between them. There are 16 residues in the CDR3. Germline CDR1 and CDR2: GTSNPN and SVGIG (reference sequence). This CDR3 reads CAWSSPQGGILREQYF. CDR3 bases: TGTGCCTGGAGTAGTCCCCAGGGGGGTATCTTGAGGGAGCAGTACTTC.

The CDR3 spells CAWRANMLGLGWGEQYF. In DNA form, the CDR3 reads TGTGCCTGGAGGGCCAACATGTTGGGACTAGGATGGGGCGAGCAGTACTTC. This rearrangement joins TRBV30 to TRBJ2-7; 8 bases line up with TRBD2. CDR3 size: 17 residues. V lost 3 bases, J lost 6 bases, and 19 bases stayed unmatched. Germline V lookup: CDR1 GTSNPN, CDR2 SVGIG (reference sequence).

The chain combines TRBV6-5 with TRBJ1-1; TRBD1 agrees at 9 bases. J was trimmed by 5 bases and V by 6 bases; bases with no gene match: 10. Germline values: CDR1 MNHEY, CDR2 SVGAGI. The CDR3 extends over 15 amino acids. This CDR3 reads CASSPNGTGITEAFF. Written as DNA, the CDR3 is TGTGCCAGCAGCCCGAACGGGACAGGGATAACTGAAGCTTTCTTT.

This chain connects TRBV4-2 to TRBJ1-1; TRBD1 agrees at 10 bases. From germline, CDR1 is LGHNA and CDR2 YNFKEQ. V trimming: 0 bases; J trimming: 0 bases; junction bases outside the gene matches: 19. This CDR3 contains 22 residues. The chain's CDR3 is CASSQDKGQGGKKVNMNTEAFF. The CDR3 DNA reads as TGTGCCAGCAGCCAAGATAAAGGACAGGGGGGAAAAAAAGTTAACATGAACACTGAAGCTTTCTTT.

J is TRBJ2-1 and V is TRBV29-1; perhaps TRBD2 as D (5 bases). Germline assignment: CDR1 SQVTM and CDR2 ANQGSEA. Trimming shortened V by 5 bases and J by 8 bases, and 13 bases separated the two germline ends. CDR3 length: 12 amino acids. This CDR3 is CSVLASPHEQFF. The CDR3 nucleotides read TGCAGCGTTCTGGCTAGCCCCCATGAGCAGTTCTTC.

The rearrangement joins TRBV5-6 to TRBJ2-1; 16 nucleotides align to TRBD2. Germline CDR1 SGHDT, CDR2 YYEEEE. After removal of 4 bases from V and 7 bases from J, the junction contained 11 bases not matched to a gene. The CDR3 sequence is 18 residues long. The chain's CDR3 is CASSPGTSGRASGNEQFF. CDR3 in DNA: TGTGCCAGCAGCCCGGGGACTAGCGGGAGGGCAAGTGGGAATGAGCAGTTCTTC.

The V gene is TRBV15, the J gene TRBJ2-1, with a tentative D call TRBD2 (6 bases). Trimming took off 1 base at V and 6 bases at J, with 16 bases between the two ends. Germline V lookup: CDR1 LNHNV, CDR2 YYDKDF (reference sequence). This CDR3 spans 16 amino acids. CDR3 in DNA: TGTGCCACCAGCAGAGGGGGAACCGCGGGGCTCAATGAGCAGTTCTTC. It encodes CATSRGGTAGLNEQFF.

The table lists this clone with a count of one. The J gene is TRBJ2-7, the V gene TRBV6-5; TRBD1 matches 7 bases. Germline trimming cut 5 bases from V and 2 bases from J; bases unmatched to any gene: 6. Germline CDR1 MNHEY, CDR2 SVGAGI. This CDR3 region has 14 residues. The CDR3: CASSPETGPYEQYF. The CDR3 coding sequence is TGTGCCAGCAGTCCGGAGACAGGGCCCTACGAGCAGTACTTC.

The rearrangement uses TRBV6-5 and TRBJ2-1; TRBD2 matches 7 bases. Unmatched junction bases numbered 1, after V lost 8 bases and J lost 0 bases. The CDR3 covers 13 residues. Germline CDR1 and CDR2: MNHEY and SVGAGI. The CDR3 loop is CASGRASYNEQFF. DNA of the CDR3: TGTGCCAGCGGGAGGGCCTCCTACAATGAGCAGTTCTTC.

The V gene is TRBV14, the J gene TRBJ2-7, with TRBD2 matching over 7 bases. The germline CDR1 and CDR2 sequences are SGHDN and FVKESK. This CDR3 region has 16 residues. With 0 bases clipped from V and 3 bases from J, the junction kept 8 bases outside the gene matches. For the CDR3, the DNA is TGTGCCAGCAGCCAAGATAGCGGGCGCCTCAACTACGAGCAGTACTTC. Translating gives CASSQDSGRLNYEQYF.

This chain links TRBV5-4 with TRBJ2-2; a possible D gene is TRBD1 (6 bases). This CDR3 region has 16 residues. V lost 1 base, J lost 5 bases, and 15 bases lay in between. From germline, CDR1 is SGHNT and CDR2 YYREEE (reference sequence). The CDR3 DNA is TGTGCCAGCAGCTTGAAAGGGGGTCTCAGTACCGGGGAGCTGTTTTTT. As protein: CASSLKGGLSTGELFF. The full variable domain, its missing parts supplied by reference TRBV5-4 and TRBJ2-2, is ETGVTQSPTHLIKTRGQQVTLRCSSQSGHNTVSWYQQALGQGPQFIFQYYREEENGRGNFPPRFSGLQFPNYSSELNVNALELDDSALYLCASSLKGGLSTGELFFGEGSRLTVL.

V gene TRBV4-2 combines with J gene TRBJ2-7; 12 bases match TRBD1. The junction had 11 bases not matched to a gene; V was cut back by 0 bases and J by 5 bases. The CDR3 totals 18 residues. CDR1 and CDR2 from the germline V gene are LGHNA and YNFKEQ. CDR3 sequence: CASSQEGTPGTGGHEQYF. The CDR3 DNA reads TGTGCCAGCAGCCAAGAAGGTACCCCCGGGACAGGGGGCCACGAGCAGTACTTC.

The chain uses TRBV7-9 and TRBJ2-2; 8 bases align to TRBD2. The CDR3 is made up of 17 amino acids. Germline V lookup: CDR1 SEHNR, CDR2 FQNEAQ (reference sequence). J was trimmed by 0 bases and V by 2 bases; bases with no gene match: 5. The CDR3 is CASSLSGGPANTGELFF. CDR3 DNA sequence: TGTGCCAGCAGCTTAAGCGGGGGACCCGCGAACACCGGGGAGCTGTTTTTT. Using reference TRBV7-9 and TRBJ2-2 for the parts outside the CDR3, the full variable domain is DTGVSQNPRHKITKRGQNVTFRCDPISEHNRLYWYRQTLGQGPEFLTYFQNEAQLEKSRLLSDRFSAERPKGSFSTLEIQRTEQGDSAMYLCASSLSGGPANTGELFFGEGSRLTVL.